The clone carrying this TCR beta chain was observed a handful of times. Its antigen is still unknown. V shed 2 bases, J shed 9 bases, and the junction held 3 bases outside the gene matches. Germline CDR1 reads MNHEY; CDR2 reads SVGAGI. CDR3 size: 14 residues. This record belongs to a study of PD-1 blockade in mismatch repair-deficient tumors. Study-wide context: All were previously treated, progressing patients with about 12 mismatch repair-deficient cancer types.

This table comes from immunoSEQ multiplex PCR, and its TCRdb copy is limited to in-frame clones, with some not included. The table has over 100,000 clones, over 60% seen once. Study-level findings and limits: Tumor-resident clones, often absent from pretreatment blood, expanded after pembrolizumab and then contracted.

This specimen consisted of peripheral blood, obtained approximately 64 weeks after starting pembrolizumab. J is TRBJ1-4 and V is TRBV6-5, with 10 bases identical to TRBD1. The receptor was isolated from an adult with mismatch repair-deficient cancer. CDR3 coding DNA: TGTGCCAGCAGTTACCGGACAGGGGGACAAAAACTGTTTTTT. Amino acid sequence: CASSYRTGGQKLFF.